This TCR beta chain originates from a study of blood T cell repertoires in COVID-19. Whole-study context: The samples span acute and convalescent COVID-19 from the United States, Italy and Spain. The cDNA or gDNA used as material had been derived from T cells, B-cell-depleted T cells, or PBMCs.

CDR1 is MNHNS and CDR2 is SASEGT in the germline V gene. The CDR3 has 14 residues. V was cut by 2 bases and J by 2 bases, with 10 bases left in between. Sequencing used immunoSEQ multiplex PCR; TCRdb keeps in-frame clones, though not all of them. The sample holds 75,000 to 80,000 clones, under 95% seen once. This chain joins TRBV6-1 and TRBJ2-7; tentatively, D is TRBD1 (6 bases). Sequences were obtained from peripheral blood. This receptor was taken from a human donor in a cohort sampled during active COVID-19. Here the CDR3 reads CASSEFGQPYEQYF. Written as DNA, the CDR3 is TGTGCCAGCAGTGAATTCGGACAGCCCTACGAGCAGTACTTC.